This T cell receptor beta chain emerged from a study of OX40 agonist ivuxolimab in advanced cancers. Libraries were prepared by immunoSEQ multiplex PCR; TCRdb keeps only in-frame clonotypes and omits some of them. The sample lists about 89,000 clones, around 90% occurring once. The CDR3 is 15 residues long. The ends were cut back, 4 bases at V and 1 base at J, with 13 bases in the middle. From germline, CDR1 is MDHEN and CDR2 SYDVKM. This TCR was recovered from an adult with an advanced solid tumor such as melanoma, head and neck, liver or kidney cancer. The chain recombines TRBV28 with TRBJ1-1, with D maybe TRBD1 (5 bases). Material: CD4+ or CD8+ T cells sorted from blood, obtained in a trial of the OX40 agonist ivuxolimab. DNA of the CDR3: TGTGCCAGCAGTTCTGAGACAGACTGGAACACTGAAGCTTTCTTT. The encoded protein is CASSSETDWNTEAFF. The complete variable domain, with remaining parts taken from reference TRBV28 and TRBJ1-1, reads DVKVTQSSRYLVKRTGEKVFLECVQDMDHENMFWYRQDPGLGLRLIYFSYDVKMKEKGDIPEGYSVSREKKERFSLILESASTNQTSMYLCASSSETDWNTEAFFGQGTRLTVV.